The rows below give T cell receptor beta chains drawn from one sample of a study of a mutant IDH1 vaccine in newly diagnosed glioma. Repertoires were generated with immunoSEQ multiplex PCR, while TCRdb's copy carries only in-frame clones and drops some. The sample consists of roughly 120,000 clones, around four fifths of them appearing once. Their specific antigens are unknown. The sequences come from PBMCs, collected from a glioma patient whose treatment included an IDH1 peptide vaccine. The receptors derive from a man aged 40-50 years with glioma. Each CDR3 is given with its conserved first and last residue. D genes are given only for firm matches. Not all rows give a size; the values are once, few, many and, for expanded clones, a class.

v_gene	d_gene	abundance	j_gene	CDR3nt	CDR3aa
TRBV2	NA	NA	TRBJ2-3	TGTGCCAGCAGTGAAGGGACAATCGCACGAGATACGCAGTATTTT	CASSEGTIARDTQYF
TRBV6-5	NA	once	TRBJ1-1	TGTGCCAGCAGTTCGGCGGGACGGATGAACACTGAAGCTTTCTTT	CASSSAGRMNTEAFF
TRBV5-6	NA	once	TRBJ1-4	TGTGCCAGCAGTGGGGACGGTGCAACTAATGAAAAACTGTTTTTT	CASSGDGATNEKLFF
TRBV18	TRBD1	once	TRBJ2-2	TGTGCCAGCTCAACCGGGACAGGGTCCACCGGGGAGCTGTTTTTT	CASSTGTGSTGELFF
TRBV28	TRBD1	NA	TRBJ1-4	TGTGCCAGCAGAAGAACAGGGGGCGGGAGTGAAAAACTGTTTTTT	CASRRTGGGSEKLFF
TRBV10-3	NA	NA	TRBJ2-2	TGTGCCATCAGTGAGTCAGGACTTAACACCGGGGAGCTGTTTTTT	CAISESGLNTGELFF
TRBV7-9	NA	once	TRBJ1-3	TGTGCCAGCAGCTTAGGGTCCCTTGGAAACACCATATATTTT	CASSLGSLGNTIYF
TRBV5-1	TRBD1	NA	TRBJ2-2	TGCGCCAGCAGTCGGGACAGGGATGACGGGGAGCTGTTTTTT	CASSRDRDDGELFF
TRBV10-1	TRBD2	NA	TRBJ2-1	TGCGCCGGCCCGGGACTGATTTCGGGGGGATTATATGAGCAGTTCTTC	CAGPGLISGGLYEQFF
TRBV2	NA	NA	TRBJ1-5	TGTGCCAGCAGCGGGGGAGGTGGCAATCAGCCCCAGCATTTT	CASSGGGGNQPQHF
TRBV5-4	NA	few	TRBJ2-7	TGTGCCAGCAGCTCACTCACGGACCGGGTCCTCCTCGGGGAGCAGTACTTC	CASSSLTDRVLLGEQYF
TRBV5-1	NA	NA	TRBJ2-2	TGCGCCAGCAGCGCGGACGGAAACACCGGGGAGCTGTTTTTT	CASSADGNTGELFF
TRBV19	TRBD1	NA	TRBJ1-1	TGTGCCAGTAGTACGGGACAGGGAGAAATGAACACTGAAGCTTTCTTT	CASSTGQGEMNTEAFF
TRBV7-7	TRBD1	NA	TRBJ2-3	TGTGCTAGCAGCCCGGGACAGGGGGCAGATACGCAGTATTTT	CASSPGQGADTQYF
TRBV7-7	TRBD2	NA	TRBJ2-7	TGTGCTAGCAGCTTAGCGGCGGGGGGGCCCTACGAGCAGTACTTC	CASSLAAGGPYEQYF
TRBV5-5	TRBD2	NA	TRBJ2-3	TGTGCCAGCAGCCCGGGACTAGCGGGGGGGCAGGACTCAGATACGCAGTATTTT	CASSPGLAGGQDSDTQYF
TRBV2	NA	NA	TRBJ1-2	TGTGCCAGCAGTATCGGGACGGTCTATGGCTACACCTTC	CASSIGTVYGYTF
TRBV5-3	NA	NA	TRBJ1-2	TGTGCCAGAAGTTCACCCGGGACGTTGAGGGGCTATGGCTACACCTTC	CARSSPGTLRGYGYTF
TRBV6-5	NA	NA	TRBJ2-4	TGTGCCAGCAGTTGGGACGGTCTAAACATTCAGTACTTC	CASSWDGLNIQYF
TRBV4-1	NA	NA	TRBJ1-5	TGCGCCAGCAGCCAAATTATCGGGGGGAATCAGCCCCAGCATTTT	CASSQIIGGNQPQHF
TRBV5-5	TRBD1	NA	TRBJ1-5	TGTGCCAGCAGCCCGGGGACAGTCCCGCCTAATCAGCCCCAGCATTTT	CASSPGTVPPNQPQHF
TRBV5-4	NA	once	TRBJ2-1	TGTGCCAGCAGCCGGGACGTCCGCTCCTACAATGAGCAGTTCTTC	CASSRDVRSYNEQFF
TRBV7-9	TRBD1	NA	TRBJ1-1	TGTGCCAGCAGCTTAGGGACAGGGGCCATCATGAACACTGAAGCTTTCTTT	CASSLGTGAIMNTEAFF
TRBV10-3	TRBD2	NA	TRBJ2-3	TGTGCCATGGGACGGGGGGGCCACGCAGATACGCAGTATTTT	CAMGRGGHADTQYF
TRBV7-7	NA	NA	TRBJ2-3	TGTGCTAGCAGCTTAGCTTTCGGACGGGACACAGATACGCAGTATTTT	CASSLAFGRDTDTQYF
TRBV30	NA	NA	TRBJ2-3	TGTGCCTGGAGACGGGACATAGATACGCAGTATTTT	CAWRRDIDTQYF
TRBV7-2	TRBD2	NA	TRBJ2-2	TGTGCCAGCAGCTCGGGACTAGCCAACACCGGGGAGCTGTTTTTT	CASSSGLANTGELFF
TRBV2	TRBD1	NA	TRBJ2-2	TGTGCCAGCAGTTATACAGGGGGCGCGGGCGGGGAGCTGTTTTTT	CASSYTGGAGGELFF
TRBV27	TRBD1	NA	TRBJ1-3	TGTGCCAGCAGGGCCGGGACAGCGCACTCTGGAAACACCATATATTTT	CASRAGTAHSGNTIYF
TRBV5-1	TRBD1	NA	TRBJ1-5	TGCGCCAGCAGCTTGGGGGACAGGGCAGGTGCTGAGCCCCAGCATTTT	CASSLGDRAGAEPQHF
TRBV6-5	NA	NA	TRBJ2-1	TGTGCCAGCAGCACACTAAACAATGAGCAGTTCTTC	CASSTLNNEQFF